What follows are 28 T cell receptor beta chains derived from one specimen sequenced in a study of T cells in Graves' hyperthyroidism and ophthalmopathy. TCR beta CDR3 regions were amplified from RNA. During a first-round RT-PCR of the TCR CDR3, the HTBI primer set was used. MiXCR, applied by TCRdb to the multiplex PCR reads, yields one record per CDR3 protein. Counted here are 200,000 to 250,000 distinct CDR3 sequences, less than 20% occurring once; the ten biggest clones make up roughly 49%. Source material: blood. All receptors derive from a woman aged 45 to 65 with Graves' hyperthyroidism.

This clonotype showed up many times. V is TRBV27 and J is TRBJ1-1; 7 bases match TRBD1. The V and J ends lost 6 bases and 5 bases, in that order; junction bases with no gene match: 12. The CDR3 has 15 amino acids. Germline V gene sequence: CDR1 MNHEY, CDR2 SMNVEV (reference sequence). The CDR3 nucleotides read TGTGCCAGCAGCCAGGAAAGGGGGCGTCGGACTGAAGCTTTCTTT. Protein sequence: CASSQERGRRTEAFF.

This clonotype has ten or more counts. The chain recombines TRBV7-6 with TRBJ1-1; possibly TRBD1 for D (5 bases). Germline V lookup: CDR1 SGHVS, CDR2 FNYEAQ. The V gene lost 4 bases and the J gene lost 2 bases, with 8 bases spanning the gap. This CDR3 comprises 13 residues. This CDR3 is CASSSGHNTEAFF. The CDR3, as DNA: TGTGCCAGCAGCTCCGGACACAACACTGAAGCTTTCTTT.

This clonotype was counted between two and nine times. This sequence joins TRBV20-1 and TRBJ2-2, with 8 bases fitting TRBD1. Germline V CDR1 and CDR2: DFQATT, SNEGSKA (reference sequence). Germline trimming cut 6 bases from V and 1 base from J; bases unmatched to any gene: 4. CDR3 length: 14 residues. CDR3 coding DNA: TGCAGTGCCCCCGGGACAGGGAACACCGGGGAGCTGTTTTTT. It yields the protein CSAPGTGNTGELFF.

The V and J genes are TRBV15 and TRBJ2-1; 11 bases are a match to TRBD2. The CDR3 runs 18 residues. From germline, CDR1 is LNHNV and CDR2 YYDKDF (reference sequence). The V segment lost 0 bases and the J segment 4 bases; nucleotides outside the gene matches: 8. The CDR3, as DNA: TGTGCCACCAGCAGAGATCATTTGGGACTAGCGGTTTACAATGAGCAGTTCTTC. It codes for CATSRDHLGLAVYNEQFF.

This clonotype was observed at least ten times. The rearrangement links TRBV18 to TRBJ2-7, with 7 bases that match TRBD1. Germline trimming cut 1 base from V and 5 bases from J; bases unmatched to any gene: 5. The CDR3 is 14 residues long. Germline lookup yields CDR1 KGHSH and CDR2 LQKENI. The CDR3 DNA follows: TGTGCCAGCTCACCACGGGACAGTTTCCACGAGCAGTACTTC. Encoded protein: CASSPRDSFHEQYF. Looking up the rest from reference TRBV18 and TRBJ2-7 gives the full variable domain: NAGVMQNPRHLVRRRGQEARLRCSPMKGHSHVYWYRQLPEEGLKFMVYLQKENIIDESGMPKERFSAEFPKEGPSILRIQQVVRGDSAAYFCASSPRDSFHEQYFGPGTRLTVT.

The chain combines TRBV4-1 with TRBJ2-1, with a tentative D call TRBD1 (6 bases). This CDR3 is 16 amino acids long. The germline V and J ends were trimmed by 3 bases and 5 bases, with 17 bases remaining between them. Germline V lookup: CDR1 MGHRA, CDR2 YSYEKL. Written as DNA, the CDR3 is TGCGCCAGCAGCCAGATGGGCACAGGGTTGGACAATGAGCAGTTCTTC. As protein: CASSQMGTGLDNEQFF.

This clonotype occurred many times. The V and J genes are TRBV7-3 and TRBJ2-7; possibly TRBD1 or TRBD2 for D (5 bases each). The V end was cut by 3 bases, the J end by 2 bases, with 14 bases between. Germline V gene sequence: CDR1 SGHTA, CDR2 FQGTGA. The CDR3 extends over 15 amino acids. In nucleotides, the CDR3 is TGTGCCAGCAGCTTGGGGACGTTGGCCACCTACGAGCAGTACTTC. It is translated as CASSLGTLATYEQYF.

Ten or more counts support this clonotype. The DNA for the CDR3 is TGTGCCAGCAGTTACGATTGGCGGGAAAGCACAGATACGCAGTATTTT. It encodes CASSYDWRESTDTQYF. The genes are TRBV6-2 or TRBV6-3 and TRBJ2-3; TRBD2 might be the D (6 bases). The germline V and J ends were trimmed by 2 bases and 0 bases, with 12 bases remaining between them. Germline V gene lookup returns CDR1 MNHEY and CDR2 SVGEGT. CDR3 length: 16 residues.

In its sample, this clonotype was seen a few times. This chain uses TRBV29-1 with TRBJ1-5; D possibly corresponds to TRBD1 (6 bases). Deletions cut 2 bases from V and 6 bases from J, with 11 bases between. Germline assignment: CDR1 SQVTM and CDR2 ANQGSEA. The CDR3 extends over 13 amino acids. The CDR3 nucleotides are TGCAGCGTTGAACAGGGGATCGGTCAGCCCCAGCATTTT. As protein: CSVEQGIGQPQHF.

In this sample, this clonotype turned up many times. This chain links TRBV6-6 with TRBJ2-7; TRBD2 aligns across 9 bases. J gave up 0 bases and V 0 bases, and 3 bases lay outside the gene matches. Germline V gives CDR1 MNHNY, CDR2 SVGAGI (reference sequence). The CDR3 totals 16 residues. The CDR3 sequence is CASSYSLAGTSYEQYF. The DNA of the CDR3 is TGTGCCAGCAGTTACTCGCTAGCGGGGACCTCCTACGAGCAGTACTTC.

V gene TRBV5-1 combines with J gene TRBJ2-7; unclear D gene. The V gene lost 0 bases and the J gene lost 3 bases, with 13 bases spanning the gap. The CDR3 contains 15 residues. Per germline, CDR1 SGHRS and CDR2 YFSETQ. The CDR3 region has the DNA TGCGCCAGCAGCTTGGGGGCACATCGGAGCTACGAGCAGTACTTC. Translated, it gives CASSLGAHRSYEQYF. The whole variable domain, remainder taken from reference TRBV5-1 and TRBJ2-7, is KAGVTQTPRYLIKTRGQQVTLSCSPISGHRSVSWYQQTPGQGLQFLFEYFSETQRNKGNFPGRFSGRQFSNSRSEMNVSTLELGDSALYLCASSLGAHRSYEQYFGPGTRLTVT.

The V and J genes are TRBV29-1 and TRBJ2-3; D not certain. The V end lost 4 bases, the J end lost 4 bases, and 6 bases lay between the germline ends. Germline CDR1 is SQVTM and CDR2 is ANQGSEA. This CDR3 has 11 residues. The CDR3 bases are TGCAGCGTTGTTTTTCCAGATACGCAGTATTTT. Amino acid sequence: CSVVFPDTQYF.

This clonotype was counted a single time. This sequence joins TRBV7-3 and TRBJ2-6; D call uncertain. Germline V gene sequence: CDR1 SGHTA, CDR2 FQGTGA. This CDR3 is 14 amino acids long. V was clipped by 8 bases and J by 0 bases, with 8 bases between them. CDR3 amino acids: CASGPTSGANVLTF. In DNA, the CDR3 is TGTGCCAGCGGACCCACCTCTGGGGCCAACGTCCTGACTTTC.

The chain links TRBV9 to TRBJ2-2, with unresolved D. V lost 0 bases and J 6 bases, leaving 21 bases between the germline ends. This CDR3 is 18 amino acids long. Germline V gene lookup returns CDR1 SGDLS and CDR2 YYNGEE. The CDR3, as DNA: TGTGCCAGCAGCGTAGTTGGCCCCGATGGTGGGTTCCCCGGGGAGCTGTTTTTT. It translates to CASSVVGPDGGFPGELFF.

This clonotype was recorded many times. At one end, the junction sequence differs from germline, possibly due to a read error. The genes are TRBV7-2 and TRBJ1-5; 8 bases match TRBD1. The CDR3 has 15 residues. Germline CDR1 reads SGHTA; CDR2 reads FQGNSA. The CDR3 DNA sequence: TGTGCCAGCAGTTTAGGTCAGGGGGCTGGTCAGCCCCAGCATTTT. This encodes CASSLGQGAGQPQHF. Drawing the rest from reference TRBV7-2 and TRBJ1-5, the complete variable domain is GAGVSQSPSNKVTEKGKDVELRCDPISGHTALYWYRQSLGQGLEFLIYFQGNSAPDKSGLPSDRFSAERTGGSVSTLTIQRTQQEDSAVYLCASSLGQGAGQPQHFGDGTRLSIL.

The chain carries TRBV2 and TRBJ2-1; 10 bases are shared with TRBD2. This CDR3 spans 14 amino acids. Germline CDR1 SNHLY, CDR2 FYNNEI. Trimming at V came to 6 bases and at J to 8 bases, leaving 7 bases not matched to a gene. CDR3 residues: CASRELAGLDEQFF. The CDR3 DNA sequence: TGTGCCAGCAGAGAACTAGCGGGATTAGATGAGCAGTTCTTC.

This clonotype was recorded many times. This chain links TRBV7-3 with TRBJ1-1; D gene ambiguous. There are 13 residues in the CDR3. Per germline, CDR1 SGHTA and CDR2 FQGTGA. Trimming took off 6 bases at V and 3 bases at J, with 11 bases between the two ends. CDR3 loop: CASRLTRDTEAFF. The CDR3 DNA reads TGTGCCAGCAGACTTACAAGGGACACTGAAGCTTTCTTT.

The chain employs TRBV5-5 and TRBJ2-4; D is uncertain. The germline V gene has CDR1 SGHKS and CDR2 YYEKEE (reference sequence). Trimming removed 4 bases from V and 0 bases from J, with 17 bases in between. The CDR3 length is 17 residues. CDR3 protein: CASSNIPALVAKNIQYF. The CDR3 DNA is TGTGCCAGCAGCAATATCCCGGCACTCGTAGCCAAAAACATTCAGTACTTC.

This clonotype was observed many times. J is TRBJ1-1 and V is TRBV15, with D tentatively TRBD1 (5 bases). The germline CDR1 and CDR2 sequences are LNHNV and YYDKDF (reference sequence). The CDR3 is made up of 13 amino acids. With 0 bases removed from V and 12 bases from J, the gap between germline ends came to 14 bases. The CDR3 here is CATSRDLSRDPFF. CDR3 nucleotides: TGTGCCACCAGCAGAGATCTGAGCAGGGACCCTTTCTTT.

This clonotype has a handful of counts. The junction and the germline gene differ at one end; a read error may be behind it. The rearrangement joins TRBV7-7 to TRBJ2-7; D may correspond to TRBD1 or TRBD2 (5 bases each). CDR3 length equals 13 residues. CDR1 and CDR2 from the germline V gene are SSHAT and FNYEAQ (reference sequence). This CDR3 is CASSLTGAHEQYF. The CDR3 DNA reads as TGTGCTAGCAGCTTAACCGGGGCCCACGAGCAGTACTTC.

Notes on this clonotype: Its ends do not fully match the called genes, so a read error is possible. This chain connects TRBV12-3 or TRBV12-4 to TRBJ1-2; the D gene is possibly TRBD1 (5 bases). The CDR3 length is 15 residues. The CDR3 region has the DNA TGTGCCAACAGTCTAACAGGCGACCTTAACTATGGCTACACCTTC. Residues: CANSLTGDLNYGYTF.

The V call is TRBV19, the J call TRBJ2-7; the D gene could be TRBD1 or TRBD2 (6 bases each). The CDR3 runs 16 residues. Between the trimmed V and J ends, which lost 2 bases and 3 bases, there was a span of 17 bases. The germline V gene encodes CDR1 LNHDA and CDR2 SQIVND (reference sequence). The CDR3 DNA follows: TGTGCCAGTAGTATATCCTGGGGGGCCACGGTCTACGAGCAGTACTTC. Protein: CASSISWGATVYEQYF.

This clonotype is a singleton in its sample. A read error is possible here, since a much larger clone lies one base away. This chain uses TRBV12-3 or TRBV12-4 with TRBJ2-2; 8 bases line up with TRBD1. Trimming cost V 6 bases and J 4 bases; bases outside gene matches: 4. CDR3 length equals 14 residues. The CDR3, as DNA: TGTGCCAGCAGAGCAGGACAGGGCACCGGGGAGCTGTTTTTT. Translated, it gives CASRAGQGTGELFF.

V is TRBV10-3 and J is TRBJ1-4, with D unclear. Trimming pared 2 bases from V and 8 bases from J, leaving 12 bases between. Germline loops: CDR1 ENHRY, CDR2 SYGVKD. The CDR3 contains 14 residues. The CDR3 protein is CAISEGSVGEKLFF. The CDR3 DNA reads TGTGCCATCAGTGAGGGATCTGTGGGGGAAAAACTGTTTTTT.

The CDR3 coding sequence is TGTGCCAGCAGCTTAGTGGGGGGCCAGTCTCCTGGAAACACCATATATTTT. Protein sequence: CASSLVGGQSPGNTIYF. The chain links TRBV7-8 to TRBJ1-3; tentative D call: TRBD1 (6 bases). Trimming stripped 1 base from V and 2 bases from J, with 15 bases between. This CDR3 has 17 residues. Per germline, CDR1 SGHVS and CDR2 FQNEAQ.

This clonotype showed up many times. The rearrangement links TRBV30 to TRBJ2-1; TRBD2 matches 8 bases. Germline CDR1 GTSNPN, CDR2 SVGIG (reference sequence). Trimming cost V 4 bases and J 0 bases; bases outside gene matches: 14. The CDR3 runs 18 residues. As DNA, the CDR3 is TGTGCCTGGAAACCGCAACCCCGGGGGGGCTACTCCTACAATGAGCAGTTCTTC. Translation: CAWKPQPRGGYSYNEQFF.

This clonotype was seen many times. J is TRBJ2-3 and V is TRBV28; D gene unclear. CDR3 length equals 11 residues. Per the germline V gene, CDR1 is MDHEN and CDR2 is SYDVKM. V lost 7 bases and J lost 1, with 3 bases in between. The CDR3 DNA is TGTGCCAGCAAGGGCACAGATACGCAGTATTTT. This encodes CASKGTDTQYF. Looking up the rest from reference TRBV28 and TRBJ2-3 gives the full variable domain: DVKVTQSSRYLVKRTGEKVFLECVQDMDHENMFWYRQDPGLGLRLIYFSYDVKMKEKGDIPEGYSVSREKKERFSLILESASTNQTSMYLCASKGTDTQYFGPGTRLTVL.

This clonotype has at least ten counts. The chain combines TRBV11-2 with TRBJ2-2, with D maybe TRBD2 (5 bases). Germline assignment: CDR1 SGHAT and CDR2 FQNNGV. Trimming took off 0 bases at V and 5 bases at J, with 7 bases between the two ends. The CDR3 length is 14 residues. The DNA of the CDR3 is TGTGCCAGCAGCTTAGATCTAGCAACCGGGGAGCTGTTTTTT. Protein: CASSLDLATGELFF.